These 20 T cell receptor beta chains share one sample of origin, sequenced in a study of naive and memory T cell subsets. An equimolar mix of two oligonucleotides served as the beta constant-region primer for TRBC1 and TRBC2. MiXCR was run by TCRdb on the UMI-ligation and nested PCR reads, yielding one entry per CDR3 protein. This sample has 140,000 to 150,000 distinct CDR3 sequences, with over 15% found just once. The sample comprised naive CD4+ T cells from blood. The receptor set was obtained from a human donor in good health.

This clonotype was seen a few times. The rearrangement joins TRBV4-1 to TRBJ2-1, with D unresolved. This CDR3 is built from 13 residues. Germline CDR1 MGHRA, CDR2 YSYEKL. Trimming stripped 1 base from V and 1 base from J, with 2 bases between. DNA of the CDR3: TGCGCCAGCAGCCAAGGATCCTACAATGAGCAGTTCTTC. It specifies CASSQGSYNEQFF.

This clonotype occurred a few times. As DNA, the CDR3 is TGCAGCGGCGGACAGAACTATGGCTACACCTTC. It translates to CSGGQNYGYTF. This sequence joins TRBV29-1 and TRBJ1-2, with D perhaps matching TRBD1 (6 bases). Trimming shortened V by 7 bases and J by 2 bases, and 8 bases separated the two germline ends. The CDR3 has 11 amino acids. In germline, CDR1 is SQVTM, CDR2 ANQGSEA. The whole variable domain, remainder taken from reference TRBV29-1 and TRBJ1-2, is SAVISQKPSRDICQRGTSLTIQCQVDSQVTMMFWYRQQPGQSLTLIATANQGSEATYESGFVIDKFPISRPNLTFSTLTVSNMSPEDSSIYLCSGGQNYGYTFGSGTRLTVV.

This chain joins TRBV7-9 and TRBJ1-4, with D perhaps matching TRBD1 (5 bases). V dropped 5 bases and J dropped 3 bases, with 22 bases sitting between them. In germline, CDR1 is SEHNR, CDR2 FQNEAQ (reference sequence). The length of the CDR3 is 18 residues. The CDR3 coding sequence is TGTGCCAGCAGCCCCGCGGTAGGATGGGGCACAGCTAATGAAAAACTGTTTTTT. This translates into CASSPAVGWGTANEKLFF.

This clonotype occurred a few times. The chain employs TRBV7-3 and TRBJ1-1, with TRBD1 matching 10 bases. The CDR3 loop spans 14 amino acids. V gave up 1 base and J gave up 4 bases; unmatched junction bases: 0. Germline assignment: CDR1 SGHTA and CDR2 FQGTGA. DNA of the CDR3: TGTGCCAGCAGCTTAAGGGACAGGGGCACTGAAGCTTTCTTT. As protein: CASSLRDRGTEAFF.

V gene TRBV29-1 combines with J gene TRBJ2-1; TRBD1 agrees at 7 bases. The CDR3 spans 13 residues. CDR1 and CDR2 (germline): SQVTM, ANQGSEA. Germline trimming cut 2 bases from V and 6 bases from J; bases unmatched to any gene: 4. CDR3 coding DNA: TGCAGCGTTGAACTACAGGGGATCAATGAGCAGTTCTTC. Its translation: CSVELQGINEQFF.

The chain couples TRBV6-5 to TRBJ2-5; a possible D gene is TRBD1 (6 bases). V gave up 2 bases and J gave up 1 base, with 11 bases separating them. This CDR3 comprises 15 residues. From germline, CDR1 is MNHEY and CDR2 SVGAGI. The CDR3 loop reads CASSYGQGLQETQYF. Here the CDR3 DNA reads TGTGCCAGCAGTTACGGGCAGGGGCTCCAAGAGACCCAGTACTTC.

This clonotype was recorded once. The chain links TRBV19 to TRBJ2-7; D gene ambiguous. The CDR3 spans 13 residues. The V gene lost 5 bases and the J gene lost 4 bases, with 12 bases spanning the gap. CDR1 and CDR2 (germline): LNHDA, SQIVND (reference sequence). CDR3 residues: CASSLTMGYEQYF. The CDR3 DNA follows: TGTGCCAGTAGTCTAACGATGGGGTACGAGCAGTACTTC.

This chain links TRBV15 with TRBJ1-2, with 7 bases that match TRBD1. This CDR3 is built from 19 residues. Trimming took 2 bases from V and 0 from J; bases not matched to a gene: 15. From germline, CDR1 is LNHNV and CDR2 YYDKDF (reference sequence). CDR3 DNA sequence: TGTGCCACCAGCAGACCCACTTACAACAGGGGACGAGCTAACTATGGCTACACCTTC. Its protein is CATSRPTYNRGRANYGYTF.

The chain links TRBV12-3 or TRBV12-4 to TRBJ2-1, with D perhaps TRBD1 (6 bases). The CDR3 runs to 12 residues. The V gene lost 5 bases and the J gene lost 4 bases, with 6 bases spanning the gap. In nucleotides, the CDR3 is TGTGCCAGCAGTGGACAGTACAATGAGCAGTTCTTC. As protein: CASSGQYNEQFF.

In its sample, this clonotype was seen a few times. The V call is TRBV9, the J call TRBJ1-1; D might be TRBD1 (5 bases). With 3 bases removed from V and 2 bases from J, the gap between germline ends came to 11 bases. The germline CDR1 and CDR2 sequences are SGDLS and YYNGEE. The CDR3 extends over 14 amino acids. CDR3 protein: CASSAGGSNTEAFF. For the CDR3, the DNA is TGTGCCAGCAGCGCTGGGGGTAGTAACACTGAAGCTTTCTTT.

This clonotype was seen only once. V usage is TRBV27 and J usage is TRBJ1-1; possible D gene TRBD1, 6 bases. CDR1 and CDR2 from the germline V gene are MNHEY and SMNVEV (reference sequence). V was shortened by 4 bases and J by 4 bases, with 16 bases between the two germline ends. This CDR3 region has 15 residues. The CDR3 region is CASSYTGSCGTEAFF. Here the CDR3 DNA reads TGTGCCAGCAGTTACACAGGGTCGTGTGGCACTGAAGCTTTCTTT.

This clonotype was seen only a few times. This chain uses TRBV3-1 with TRBJ2-6; D is possibly TRBD1 or TRBD2 (5 bases each). V was trimmed by 10 bases and J by 4 bases, leaving 17 bases between them. Germline V CDR1 and CDR2: LGHDT, YNNKEL (reference sequence). The CDR3 contains 15 residues. The CDR3 nucleotides are TGTGCCACCCGACCAGGGATAGCGGGGGCCAACGTCCTGACTTTC. Translating gives CATRPGIAGANVLTF.

This clonotype was detected a few times. The chain combines TRBV27 with TRBJ2-3, with a possible D match to TRBD2 (6 bases). In germline, CDR1 is MNHEY, CDR2 SMNVEV (reference sequence). With 6 bases removed from V and 2 bases from J, the gap between germline ends came to 15 bases. This CDR3 spans 15 amino acids. The CDR3 coding sequence is TGTGCCAGCAGAAAGACGGGACTGCACACAGATACGCAGTATTTT. It is translated as CASRKTGLHTDTQYF.

The chain has TRBV27 and TRBJ2-7, with TRBD2 matching over 12 bases. This CDR3 is built from 15 residues. The germline gives CDR1 MNHEY, CDR2 SMNVEV (reference sequence). V was pared by 5 bases and J by 3 bases, with 5 bases of the junction left unmatched. The CDR3 sequence is CASSARTSGNYEQYF. In nucleotides, the CDR3 is TGTGCCAGCAGTGCCCGGACTAGCGGGAACTACGAGCAGTACTTC.

The V call is TRBV20-1, the J call TRBJ2-2, with 7 bases matching TRBD2. CDR1 and CDR2 (germline): DFQATT, SNEGSKA (reference sequence). Germline trimming cut 4 bases from V and 0 bases from J; bases unmatched to any gene: 2. The CDR3 is 14 amino acids. CDR3 sequence reads: CSATGLANTGELFF. DNA for the CDR3: TGCAGTGCTACTGGACTAGCGAACACCGGGGAGCTGTTTTTT.

This clonotype was seen once. The CDR3 nucleotides read TGCAGTGCTGGCTTCGGAGCGGATGAAGCTTTCTTT. This translates into CSAGFGADEAFF. The rearrangement joins TRBV20-1 to TRBJ1-1, with no clear D. Looked up from germline, CDR1 is DFQATT and CDR2 is SNEGSKA (reference sequence). The CDR3 loop spans 12 amino acids. Trimming left V 5 bases short and J 7 bases short, with 14 bases between.

This clonotype was seen many times. The chain has TRBV29-1 and TRBJ1-4; D is unclear. Germline lookup yields CDR1 SQVTM and CDR2 ANQGSEA. V was clipped by 6 bases and J by 2 bases, with 7 bases between them. The CDR3 runs to 12 residues. The CDR3 sequence is CSVADTNEKLFF. The DNA of the CDR3 is TGCAGCGTCGCCGACACTAATGAAAAACTGTTTTTT.

This clonotype was found a few times. The V gene is TRBV18, the J gene TRBJ2-7; either TRBD1 or TRBD2 may supply D (5 bases each). CDR3 length equals 16 residues. CDR1 KGHSH and CDR2 LQKENI come from the germline V gene. Deletions cut 5 bases from V and 4 bases from J, with 21 bases between. The CDR3 is CASSATGLLMGYEQYF. CDR3 bases: TGTGCCAGCTCAGCAACGGGGCTACTAATGGGGTACGAGCAGTACTTC.

This clonotype was detected only a few times. The gene calls are TRBV12-3 or TRBV12-4 and TRBJ2-5; a possible D gene is TRBD2 (7 bases). Trimming pared 6 bases from V and 1 base from J, leaving 21 bases between. The CDR3 extends over 17 amino acids. CDR3 in amino acids: CASRGRGASGSQETQYF. DNA for the CDR3: TGTGCCAGCAGAGGCCGGGGGGCTAGCGGTAGCCAAGAGACCCAGTACTTC.

This clonotype has only a few counts. The rearrangement uses TRBV7-8 and TRBJ2-4, with D uncertain. Germline CDR1 is SGHVS and CDR2 is FQNEAQ. The CDR3 extends over 13 amino acids. V was pared by 7 bases and J by 3 bases, with 10 bases between. The CDR3 loop reads CASTAADKNIQYF. The CDR3 coding sequence is TGTGCCAGCACCGCCGCGGACAAAAACATTCAGTACTTC.